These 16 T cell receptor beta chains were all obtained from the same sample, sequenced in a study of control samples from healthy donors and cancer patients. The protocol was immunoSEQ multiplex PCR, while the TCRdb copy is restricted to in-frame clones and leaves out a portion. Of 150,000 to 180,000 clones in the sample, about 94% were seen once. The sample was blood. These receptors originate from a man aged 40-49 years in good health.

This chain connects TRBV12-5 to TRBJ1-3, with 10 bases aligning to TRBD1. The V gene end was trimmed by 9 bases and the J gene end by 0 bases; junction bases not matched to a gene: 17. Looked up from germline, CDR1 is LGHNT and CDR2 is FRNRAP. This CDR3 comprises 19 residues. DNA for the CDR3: TGTGCTAGGCGGGGGGCGGGACAGGGGTTCCGGAGCTCTGGAAACACCATATATTTT. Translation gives CARRGAGQGFRSSGNTIYF.

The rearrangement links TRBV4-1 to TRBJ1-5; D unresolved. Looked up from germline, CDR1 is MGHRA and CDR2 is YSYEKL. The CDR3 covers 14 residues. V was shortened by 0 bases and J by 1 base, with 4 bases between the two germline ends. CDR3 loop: CASSQEQSNQPQHF. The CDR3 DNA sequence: TGCGCCAGCAGCCAAGAGCAGAGCAATCAGCCCCAGCATTTT.

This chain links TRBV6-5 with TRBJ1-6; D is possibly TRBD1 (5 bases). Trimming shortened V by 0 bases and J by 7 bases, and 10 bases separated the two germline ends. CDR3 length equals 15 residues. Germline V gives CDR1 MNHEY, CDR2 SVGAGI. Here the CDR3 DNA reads TGTGCCAGCAGTTACTCGGGACTGAACAATTCACCCCTCCACTTT. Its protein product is CASSYSGLNNSPLHF.

The CDR3 DNA follows: TGTGCCAGCACCGGACAGGGGAATAATTCACCCCTCCACTTT. It translates to CASTGQGNNSPLHF. The gene calls are TRBV2 and TRBJ1-6; 9 bases agree with TRBD1. Looked up from germline, CDR1 is SNHLY and CDR2 is FYNNEI. CDR3 size: 14 residues. Trimming cost V 7 bases and J 5 bases; bases outside gene matches: 3.

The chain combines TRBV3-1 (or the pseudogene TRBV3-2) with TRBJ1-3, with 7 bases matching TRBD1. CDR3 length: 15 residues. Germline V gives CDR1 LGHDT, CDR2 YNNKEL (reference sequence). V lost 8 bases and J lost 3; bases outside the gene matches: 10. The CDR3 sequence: CASLNRGEIGNTIYF. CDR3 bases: TGTGCCAGCCTTAACAGGGGCGAAATTGGAAACACCATATATTTT.

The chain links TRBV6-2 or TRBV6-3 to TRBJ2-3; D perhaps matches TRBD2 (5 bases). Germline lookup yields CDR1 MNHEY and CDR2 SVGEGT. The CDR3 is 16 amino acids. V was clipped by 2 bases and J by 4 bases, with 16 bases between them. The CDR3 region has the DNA TGTGCCAGCAGTTACGGACTGACGGGGTGGGCAGATACGCAGTATTTT. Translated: CASSYGLTGWADTQYF.

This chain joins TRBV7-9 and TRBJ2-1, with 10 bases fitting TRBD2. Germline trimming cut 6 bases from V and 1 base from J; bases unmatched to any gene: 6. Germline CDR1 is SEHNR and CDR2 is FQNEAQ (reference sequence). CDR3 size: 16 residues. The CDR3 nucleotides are TGTGCCAGCAGTCCAGCGGGGGGGCTGTCCTACAATGAGCAGTTCTTC. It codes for CASSPAGGLSYNEQFF. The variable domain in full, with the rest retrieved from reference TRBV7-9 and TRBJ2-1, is DTGVSQNPRHKITKRGQNVTFRCDPISEHNRLYWYRQTLGQGPEFLTYFQNEAQLEKSRLLSDRFSAERPKGSFSTLEIQRTEQGDSAMYLCASSPAGGLSYNEQFFGPGTRLTVL.

The chain's CDR3 is CASSSASSEYYGYTF. The CDR3 bases are TGTGCCAGCAGTTCCGCATCCTCAGAGTACTATGGCTACACCTTC. V gene TRBV6-5 combines with J gene TRBJ1-2; D not resolved. CDR1 is MNHEY, CDR2 SVGAGI, per germline. This CDR3 comprises 15 residues. Trimming left V 4 bases short and J 3 bases short, with 15 bases between.

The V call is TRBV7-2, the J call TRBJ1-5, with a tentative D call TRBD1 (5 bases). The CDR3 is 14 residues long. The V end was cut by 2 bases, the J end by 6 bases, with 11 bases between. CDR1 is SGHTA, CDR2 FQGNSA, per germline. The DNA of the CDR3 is TGTGCCAGCAGCTTACAGGCAGGGAGTCAGCCCCAGCATTTT. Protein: CASSLQAGSQPQHF.

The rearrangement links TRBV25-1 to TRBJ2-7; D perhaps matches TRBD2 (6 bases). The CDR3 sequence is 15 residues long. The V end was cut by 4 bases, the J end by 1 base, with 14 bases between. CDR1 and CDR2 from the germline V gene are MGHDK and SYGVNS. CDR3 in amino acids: CASSVPGALSYEQYF. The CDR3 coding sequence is TGTGCCAGCAGTGTCCCGGGAGCTCTTTCCTACGAGCAGTACTTC.

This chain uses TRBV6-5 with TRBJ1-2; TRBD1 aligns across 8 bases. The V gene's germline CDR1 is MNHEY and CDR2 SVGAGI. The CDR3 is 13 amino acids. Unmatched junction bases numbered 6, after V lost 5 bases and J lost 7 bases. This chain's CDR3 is CASSIRQGTGYTF. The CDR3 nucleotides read TGTGCCAGCAGTATCAGACAGGGGACTGGCTACACCTTC.

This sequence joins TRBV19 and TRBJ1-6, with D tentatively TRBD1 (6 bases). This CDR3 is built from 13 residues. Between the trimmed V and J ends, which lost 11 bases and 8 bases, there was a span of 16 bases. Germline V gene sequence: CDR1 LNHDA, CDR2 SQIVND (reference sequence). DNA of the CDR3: TGTGCCTCCTGGGGCAGGGGTGATTCACCCCTCCACTTT. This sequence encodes CASWGRGDSPLHF. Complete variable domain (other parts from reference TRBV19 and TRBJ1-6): DGGITQSPKYLFRKEGQNVTLSCEQNLNHDAMYWYRQDPGQGLRLIYYSQIVNDFQKGDIAEGYSVSREKKESFPLTVTSAQKNPTAFYLCASWGRGDSPLHFGNGTRLTVT.

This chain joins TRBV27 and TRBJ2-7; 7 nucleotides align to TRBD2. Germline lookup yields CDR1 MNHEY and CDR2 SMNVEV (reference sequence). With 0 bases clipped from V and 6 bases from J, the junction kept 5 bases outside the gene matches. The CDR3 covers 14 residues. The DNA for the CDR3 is TGTGCCAGCAGTTTATCGGGAGGGCAGATCGAGCAGTACTTC. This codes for CASSLSGGQIEQYF.

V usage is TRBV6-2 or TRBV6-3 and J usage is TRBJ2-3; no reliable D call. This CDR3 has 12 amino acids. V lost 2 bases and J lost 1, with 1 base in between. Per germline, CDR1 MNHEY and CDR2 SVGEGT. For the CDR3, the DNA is TGTGCCAGCAGTTACGGCACAGATACGCAGTATTTT. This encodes CASSYGTDTQYF.

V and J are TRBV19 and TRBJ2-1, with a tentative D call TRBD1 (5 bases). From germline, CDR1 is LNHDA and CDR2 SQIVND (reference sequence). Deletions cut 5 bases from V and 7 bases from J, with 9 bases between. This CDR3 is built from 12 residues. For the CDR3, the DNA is TGTGCCAGTAGTCAACAGGTTAATGAGCAGTTCTTC. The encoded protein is CASSQQVNEQFF.

The CDR3 loop reads CASSAQGDETDTQYF. CDR3 bases: TGCGCCAGCAGCGCCCAGGGGGATGAGACAGATACGCAGTATTTT. The chain links TRBV4-1 to TRBJ2-3, with 7 bases aligning to TRBD1. The trim removed 5 bases at V and 3 bases at J, leaving 8 bases unmatched. The CDR3 runs 15 residues. Germline CDR1 and CDR2: MGHRA and YSYEKL.